The 13 T cell receptor beta chains presented below share a single source sample, sequenced in a study of blood T cells in healthy people across ages. Using a J-beta primer mix together with a sample-barcoded 5' primer, a second PCR was run for about 7 to 12 cycles. TCRdb ran MiXCR on the 5' RACE reads and lists one entry per CDR3 protein. The repertoire has some 640,000 distinct CDR3 sequences, approximately 50% of them found once; the top ten carry 25% to 35%. Material for sequencing was blood. These TCRs come from a woman aged 55-69 years in good health.

With respect to this clonotype: Germline and junction disagree at one end, which may indicate a read error. The chain couples TRBV6-1 to TRBJ2-3; the D call may be TRBD1 or TRBD2 (5 bases each). CDR3 length: 16 amino acids. Germline CDR1 reads MNHNS; CDR2 reads SASEGT. The CDR3 spells CASSEMVLSSTGTQYF. The DNA for the CDR3 is TGTGCCAGCAGTGAGATGGTGCTCTCTAGCACAGGTACGCAGTATTTT.

The chain joins TRBV11-1 to TRBJ2-5, with 14 bases matching TRBD2. The tail of the sequence fits TRBJ2-7 better, so the J call may be wrong. Germline-derived CDR1 and CDR2 are SGHAT and FQDESV (reference sequence). This CDR3 has 19 residues. The CDR3: CASSPGMGKGLAGGHEQYF. The CDR3 region has the DNA TGTGCCAGCAGCCCAGGGATGGGTAAAGGACTAGCGGGAGGTCACGAGCAGTACTTC.

This chain uses TRBV6-5 with TRBJ2-1, with 7 bases that match TRBD1. Germline CDR1 is MNHEY and CDR2 is SVGAGI. This CDR3 region has 16 residues. Trimming cost V 2 bases and J 2 bases; bases outside gene matches: 6. This CDR3 reads CASSYDPTGPYNEQFF. The CDR3 coding sequence is TGTGCCAGCAGTTACGATCCGACAGGGCCCTACAATGAGCAGTTCTTC.

This clonotype was detected only once. This chain links TRBV20-1 with TRBJ2-1, with 11 bases aligning to TRBD2. Unmatched junction bases numbered 8, after V lost 3 bases and J lost 4 bases. Germline V gives CDR1 DFQATT, CDR2 SNEGSKA (reference sequence). CDR3 size: 16 residues. The DNA of the CDR3 is TGCAGTGCTAGTCCTAGCGGGAGGACACTTTACAATGAGCAGTTCTTC. As protein: CSASPSGRTLYNEQFF.

This clonotype has a handful of counts. The chain has TRBV7-8 and TRBJ2-4, with D possibly called TRBD1 or TRBD2 (5 bases each). Trimming took off 4 bases at V and 3 bases at J, with 16 bases between the two ends. This CDR3 has 16 residues. CDR1 and CDR2 from the germline V gene are SGHVS and FQNEAQ. CDR3 DNA sequence: TGTGCCAGCAGCTCAGGGACGGACCAGGGCAAAAACATTCAGTACTTC. Its protein is CASSSGTDQGKNIQYF. The full variable domain, in which reference TRBV7-8 and TRBJ2-4 provide the parts outside the CDR3, is GAGVSQSPRYKVAKRGQDVALRCDPISGHVSLFWYQQALGQGPEFLTYFQNEAQLDKSGLPSDRFFAERPEGSVSTLKIQRTQQEDSAVYLCASSSGTDQGKNIQYFGAGTRLSVL.

The rearrangement joins TRBV10-3 to TRBJ1-1; possible D gene TRBD1, 6 bases. This CDR3 is 13 amino acids long. Germline-derived CDR1 and CDR2 are ENHRY and SYGVKD. With 9 bases removed from V and 1 base from J, the gap between germline ends came to 12 bases. The CDR3 nucleotides read TGTGCCATTTCAGGGGTCGGGAACACTGAAGCTTTCTTT. This gives the protein CAISGVGNTEAFF.

V usage is TRBV12-3 or TRBV12-4 and J usage is TRBJ2-2; no reliable D call. V was trimmed by 7 bases and J by 4 bases, leaving 13 bases between them. This CDR3 contains 14 residues. In nucleotides, the CDR3 is TGTGCCAGCACGGAACGGCGAGGCACCGGGGAGCTGTTTTTT. This encodes CASTERRGTGELFF.

The rearrangement links TRBV10-3 to TRBJ2-3; 7 nucleotides align to TRBD2. Looked up from germline, CDR1 is ENHRY and CDR2 is SYGVKD. V shed 4 bases, J shed 6 bases, and the junction held 10 bases outside the gene matches. The CDR3 has 15 amino acids. The CDR3 sequence: CAISGRDYQSDTQYF. CDR3 bases: TGTGCCATCAGTGGCCGGGACTACCAGTCGGATACGCAGTATTTT.

This clonotype was counted at least ten times. The CDR3 sequence: CSAIPGLAGGLSYEQYF. The CDR3 DNA follows: TGCAGTGCGATACCGGGACTAGCGGGAGGACTTTCCTACGAGCAGTACTTC. The chain has TRBV20-1 and TRBJ2-7; TRBD2 aligns across 15 bases. The CDR3 covers 17 residues. Germline-derived CDR1 and CDR2 are DFQATT and SNEGSKA (reference sequence). V was clipped by 6 bases and J by 1 base; unmatched bases: 10.

A remark on this clonotype: A much larger clone lies one base from this, so it may be a read error. The rearrangement uses TRBV5-5 and TRBJ2-3, with 8 nucleotides matching TRBD1. CDR1 is SGHKS and CDR2 is YYEKEE in the germline V gene (reference sequence). The CDR3 runs to 14 residues. The CDR3 DNA sequence: TGTGCCAGCAGCTTGCAGGGGGCGGCAGATGCGCAGTATTTT. Residues: CASSLQGAADAQYF.

This clonotype was counted between two and nine times. The chain uses TRBV20-1 and TRBJ2-7; TRBD2 aligns across 13 bases. J gave up 5 bases and V 5 bases, and 3 bases lay outside the gene matches. The CDR3 is 13 amino acids. Germline V gene lookup returns CDR1 DFQATT and CDR2 SNEGSKA (reference sequence). CDR3 sequence: CSARTSGRNEQYF. The CDR3 bases are TGCAGTGCTCGGACTAGCGGGAGAAACGAGCAGTACTTC.

This clonotype was recorded a few times. V usage is TRBV7-9 and J usage is TRBJ2-7; D gene ambiguous. V was pared by 1 base and J by 0 bases, with 7 bases between. Germline V CDR1 and CDR2: SEHNR, FQNEAQ (reference sequence). The CDR3 is 14 residues long. CDR3 protein: CASSLETTSYEQYF. CDR3 DNA sequence: TGTGCCAGCAGCTTAGAGACCACCTCCTACGAGCAGTACTTC.

The V call is TRBV18, the J call TRBJ2-2, with a tentative D call TRBD1 (5 bases). Germline V gives CDR1 KGHSH, CDR2 LQKENI. V lost 6 bases and J lost 5, with 19 bases in between. This CDR3 has 16 amino acids. The CDR3 protein is CASSPGPGRRTGELFF. CDR3 DNA: TGTGCCAGCTCTCCAGGCCCAGGGCGGAGAACCGGGGAGCTGTTTTTT.